This is a list of T cell receptor beta chains from one sample in a study of cytomegalovirus exposure and HLA in healthy donors. Assay: immunoSEQ multiplex PCR; the TCRdb copy retains only in-frame clones and omits some. The table has about 150,000 clones, approximately 79% seen once; the top ten hold approximately 6.9%. The sample comprised PBMCs. The receptors originated from a middle-aged woman in good health and CMV-seropositive. Each CDR3 is given with its conserved first and last residue. A D gene is named only where the DNA matches it firmly.

J gene	V gene	D gene	CDR3 protein	CDR3 DNA
TRBJ2-7	TRBV18	TRBD2	CASSPPSAVASGVYYEQYF	TGTGCCAGCTCACCACCGAGCGCGGTCGCTAGCGGGGTTTACTACGAGCAGTACTTC
TRBJ1-3	TRBV2	.	CASSRVQAPGNTIYF	TGTGCCAGCAGCCGAGTACAGGCTCCGGGAAACACCATATATTTT
TRBJ2-1	TRBV6-1	TRBD2	CASSVLAGGADEQFF	TGTGCCAGCAGCGTACTAGCGGGGGGGGCGGATGAGCAGTTCTTC
TRBJ1-2	TRBV7-9	TRBD1	CASSLGDRPYGYTF	TGTGCCAGCAGCTTAGGGGACAGGCCTTATGGCTACACCTTC
TRBJ1-1	TRBV5-5	.	CASSSGHSNTEAFF	TGTGCCAGCAGCTCGGGACATTCGAACACTGAAGCTTTCTTT
TRBJ1-1	TRBV5-5	.	CASSLGQGVMNTEAFF	TGTGCCAGCAGCTTGGGGCAGGGCGTGATGAACACTGAAGCTTTCTTT
TRBJ2-7	TRBV28	TRBD1	CATYSRDRKTYEQYF	TGTGCCACCTACTCCCGGGACAGAAAGACCTACGAGCAGTACTTC
TRBJ1-1	TRBV10-3	TRBD1	CAISAGGNTEAFF	TGTGCCATCTCGGCAGGGGGGAACACTGAAGCTTTCTTT
TRBJ1-6	TRBV28	.	CASSPTDYNSPLHF	TGTGCCAGCAGTCCGACAGATTATAATTCACCCCTCCACTTT
TRBJ2-1	TRBV11-2	.	CASRADWSEQFF	TGTGCCAGCAGGGCGGACTGGAGTGAGCAGTTCTTC
TRBJ2-3	TRBV7-9	TRBD2	CASSLPYRLAGGGDTQYF	TGTGCCAGCAGCTTACCCTATCGACTAGCGGGGGGGGGAGATACGCAGTATTTT
TRBJ2-1	TRBV7-3	TRBD2	CASSLTGGPSNEQFF	TGTGCCAGCAGCTTGACGGGGGGGCCTAGCAATGAGCAGTTCTTC
TRBJ2-7	TRBV6-4	.	CASSDVTGRYYEQYF	TGTGCCAGCAGTGACGTAACAGGACGATACTACGAGCAGTACTTC
TRBJ1-1	TRBV12-1	.	CASSGGLQGHLNTEAFF	TGTGCCAGCAGCGGTGGCCTTCAGGGGCACCTGAACACTGAAGCTTTCTTT